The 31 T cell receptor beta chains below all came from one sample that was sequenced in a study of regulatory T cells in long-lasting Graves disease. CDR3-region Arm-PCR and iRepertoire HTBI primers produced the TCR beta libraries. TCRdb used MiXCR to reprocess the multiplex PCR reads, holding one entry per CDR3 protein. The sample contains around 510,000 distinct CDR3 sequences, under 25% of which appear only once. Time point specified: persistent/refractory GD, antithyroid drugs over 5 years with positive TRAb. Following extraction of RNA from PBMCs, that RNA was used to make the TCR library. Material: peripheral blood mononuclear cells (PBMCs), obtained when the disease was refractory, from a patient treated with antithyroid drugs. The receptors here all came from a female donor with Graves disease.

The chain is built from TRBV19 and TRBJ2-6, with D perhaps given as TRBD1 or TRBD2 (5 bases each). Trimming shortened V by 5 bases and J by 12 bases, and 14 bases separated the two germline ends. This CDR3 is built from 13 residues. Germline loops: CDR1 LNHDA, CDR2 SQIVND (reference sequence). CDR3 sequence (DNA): TGTGCCAGTAGTTTGGGACCTGCCTTCGTCCTGACTTTC. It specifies CASSLGPAFVLTF.

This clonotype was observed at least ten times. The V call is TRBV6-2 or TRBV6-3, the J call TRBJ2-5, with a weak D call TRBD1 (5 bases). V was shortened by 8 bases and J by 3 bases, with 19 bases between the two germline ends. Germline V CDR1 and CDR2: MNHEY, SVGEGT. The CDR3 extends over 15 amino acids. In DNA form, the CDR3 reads TGTGCCAGCGCGATCGAGTACAGGAGAGAAGAGACCCAGTACTTC. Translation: CASAIEYRREETQYF.

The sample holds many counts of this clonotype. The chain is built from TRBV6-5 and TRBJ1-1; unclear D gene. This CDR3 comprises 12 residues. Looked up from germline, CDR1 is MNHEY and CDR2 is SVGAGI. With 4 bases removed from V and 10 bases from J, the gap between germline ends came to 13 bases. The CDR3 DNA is TGTGCCAGCAGTTCGACTTACTCACGAGCTTTCTTT. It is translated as CASSSTYSRAFF.

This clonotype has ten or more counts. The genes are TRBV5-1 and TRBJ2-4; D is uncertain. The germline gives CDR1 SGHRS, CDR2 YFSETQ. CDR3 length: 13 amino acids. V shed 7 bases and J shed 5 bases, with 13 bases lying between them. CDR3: CASRISSENIQYF. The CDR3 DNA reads TGCGCCAGCCGCATTTCGTCCGAAAACATTCAGTACTTC.

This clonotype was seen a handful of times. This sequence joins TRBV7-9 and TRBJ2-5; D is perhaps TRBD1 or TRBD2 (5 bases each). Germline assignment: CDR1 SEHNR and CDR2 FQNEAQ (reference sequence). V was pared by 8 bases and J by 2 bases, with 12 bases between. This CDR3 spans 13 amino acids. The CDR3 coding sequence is TGTGCCAGCTCCCGGGGCAGGCAAGAGACCCAGTACTTC. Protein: CASSRGRQETQYF.

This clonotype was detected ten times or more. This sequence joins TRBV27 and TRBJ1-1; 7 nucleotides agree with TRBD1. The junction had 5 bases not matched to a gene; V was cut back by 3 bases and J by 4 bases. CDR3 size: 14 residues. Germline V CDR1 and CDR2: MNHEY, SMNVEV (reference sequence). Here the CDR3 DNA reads TGTGCCAGCAGTTTTAGTGGGGACAGCACTGAAGCTTTCTTT. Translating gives CASSFSGDSTEAFF.

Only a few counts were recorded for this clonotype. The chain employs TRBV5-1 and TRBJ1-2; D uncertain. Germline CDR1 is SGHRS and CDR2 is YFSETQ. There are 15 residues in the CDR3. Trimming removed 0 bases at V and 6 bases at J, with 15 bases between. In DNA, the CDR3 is TGCGCCAGCAGCTTGGGAGAAACGACAAGGCATGGCTACACCTTC. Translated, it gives CASSLGETTRHGYTF.

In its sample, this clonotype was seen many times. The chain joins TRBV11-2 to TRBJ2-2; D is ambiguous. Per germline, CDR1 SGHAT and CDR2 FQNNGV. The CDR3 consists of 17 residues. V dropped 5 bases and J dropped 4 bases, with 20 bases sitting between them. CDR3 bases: TGTGCCAGCAGCCCCGGAGCGCATGATTTGAGCACCGGGGAGCTGTTTTTT. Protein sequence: CASSPGAHDLSTGELFF.

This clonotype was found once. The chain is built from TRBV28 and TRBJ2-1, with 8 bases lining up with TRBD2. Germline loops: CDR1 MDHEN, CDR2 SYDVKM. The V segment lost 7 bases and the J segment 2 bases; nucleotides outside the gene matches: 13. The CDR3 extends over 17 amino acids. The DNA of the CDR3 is TGTGCCAGCACCGGACCGATAGCGGGAAGTACCTACAATGAGCAGTTCTTC. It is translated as CASTGPIAGSTYNEQFF. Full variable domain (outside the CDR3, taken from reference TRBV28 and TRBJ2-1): DVKVTQSSRYLVKRTGEKVFLECVQDMDHENMFWYRQDPGLGLRLIYFSYDVKMKEKGDIPEGYSVSREKKERFSLILESASTNQTSMYLCASTGPIAGSTYNEQFFGPGTRLTVL.

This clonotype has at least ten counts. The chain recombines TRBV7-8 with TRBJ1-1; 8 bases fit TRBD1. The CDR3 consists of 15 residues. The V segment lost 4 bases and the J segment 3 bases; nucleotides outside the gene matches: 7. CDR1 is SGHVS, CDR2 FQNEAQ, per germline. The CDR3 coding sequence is TGTGCCAGCAGCTACCAGAGGACAGGGTACACTGAAGCTTTCTTT. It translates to CASSYQRTGYTEAFF.

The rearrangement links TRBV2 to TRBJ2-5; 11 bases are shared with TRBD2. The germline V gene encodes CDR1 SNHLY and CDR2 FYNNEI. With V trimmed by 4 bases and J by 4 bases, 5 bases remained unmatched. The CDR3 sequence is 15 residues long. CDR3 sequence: CASSVIAGGRETQYF. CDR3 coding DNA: TGTGCCAGCAGTGTCATAGCGGGAGGGAGAGAGACCCAGTACTTC.

This CDR3 reads CASSIGGIGQDEQYF. Written as DNA, the CDR3 is TGTGCCAGTAGTATAGGAGGGATTGGTCAGGACGAGCAGTACTTC. This sequence joins TRBV19 and TRBJ2-7; D may be TRBD2 (5 bases). The CDR3 length is 15 residues. Germline V gives CDR1 LNHDA, CDR2 SQIVND (reference sequence). V was clipped by 1 base and J by 5 bases, with 15 bases between them.

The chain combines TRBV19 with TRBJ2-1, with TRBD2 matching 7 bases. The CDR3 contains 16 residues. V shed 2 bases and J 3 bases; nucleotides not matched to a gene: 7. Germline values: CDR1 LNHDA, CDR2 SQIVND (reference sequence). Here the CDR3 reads CASSISLREGYNEQFF. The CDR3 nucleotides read TGTGCCAGTAGTATATCCTTGAGGGAGGGCTACAATGAGCAGTTCTTC.

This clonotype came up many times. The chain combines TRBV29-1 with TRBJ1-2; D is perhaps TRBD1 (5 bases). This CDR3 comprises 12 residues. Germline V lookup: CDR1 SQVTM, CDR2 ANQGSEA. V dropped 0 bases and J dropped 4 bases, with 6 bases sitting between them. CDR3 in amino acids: CSVEEGTYGYTF. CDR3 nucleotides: TGCAGCGTTGAAGAGGGGACCTATGGCTACACCTTC.

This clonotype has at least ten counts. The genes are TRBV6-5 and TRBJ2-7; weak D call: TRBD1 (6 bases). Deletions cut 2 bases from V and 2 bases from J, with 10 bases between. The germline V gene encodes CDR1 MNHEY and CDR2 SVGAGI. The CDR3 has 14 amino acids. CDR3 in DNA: TGTGCCAGCAGTTACGCGGACAGTGCCTACGAGCAGTACTTC. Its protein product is CASSYADSAYEQYF.

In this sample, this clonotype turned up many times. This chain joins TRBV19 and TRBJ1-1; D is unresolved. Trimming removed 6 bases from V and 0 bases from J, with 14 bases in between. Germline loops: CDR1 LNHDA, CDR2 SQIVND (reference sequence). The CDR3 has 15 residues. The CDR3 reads CASRGELLMNTEAFF. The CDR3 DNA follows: TGTGCCAGTAGGGGAGAACTGCTCATGAACACTGAAGCTTTCTTT.

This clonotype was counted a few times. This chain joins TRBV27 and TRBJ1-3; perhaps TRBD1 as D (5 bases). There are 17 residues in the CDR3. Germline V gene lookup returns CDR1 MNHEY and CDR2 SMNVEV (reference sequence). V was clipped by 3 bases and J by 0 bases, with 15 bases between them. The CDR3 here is CASSFIGGTSSGNTIYF. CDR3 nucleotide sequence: TGTGCCAGCAGTTTTATCGGGGGTACTAGCTCTGGAAACACCATATATTTT.

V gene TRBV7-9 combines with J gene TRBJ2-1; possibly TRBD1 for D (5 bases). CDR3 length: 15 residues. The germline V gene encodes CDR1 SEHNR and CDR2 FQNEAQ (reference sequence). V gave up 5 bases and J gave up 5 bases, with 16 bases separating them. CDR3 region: CASSAPGSLDNEQFF. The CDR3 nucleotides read TGTGCCAGCAGCGCCCCAGGGTCCCTGGACAATGAGCAGTTCTTC.

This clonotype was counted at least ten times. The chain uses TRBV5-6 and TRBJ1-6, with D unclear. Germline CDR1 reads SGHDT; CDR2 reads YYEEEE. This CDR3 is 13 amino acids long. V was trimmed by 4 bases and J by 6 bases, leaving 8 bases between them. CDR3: CASSLRSNSPLHF. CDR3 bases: TGTGCCAGCAGCCTTCGTAGTAATTCACCCCTCCACTTT.

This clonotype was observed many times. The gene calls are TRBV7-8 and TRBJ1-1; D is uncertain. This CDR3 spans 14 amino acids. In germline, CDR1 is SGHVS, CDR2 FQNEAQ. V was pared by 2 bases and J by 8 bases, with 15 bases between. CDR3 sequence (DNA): TGTGCCAGCAGCTTACGGTTTACGTTTAGGGAAGCTTTCTTT. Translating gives CASSLRFTFREAFF.

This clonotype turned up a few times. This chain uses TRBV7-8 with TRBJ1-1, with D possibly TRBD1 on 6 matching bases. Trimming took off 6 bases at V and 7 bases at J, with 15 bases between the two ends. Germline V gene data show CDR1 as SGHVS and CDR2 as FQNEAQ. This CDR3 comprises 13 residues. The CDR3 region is CASSPGGQREAFF. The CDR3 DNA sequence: TGTGCCAGCAGTCCCGGTGGACAGCGTGAAGCTTTCTTT.

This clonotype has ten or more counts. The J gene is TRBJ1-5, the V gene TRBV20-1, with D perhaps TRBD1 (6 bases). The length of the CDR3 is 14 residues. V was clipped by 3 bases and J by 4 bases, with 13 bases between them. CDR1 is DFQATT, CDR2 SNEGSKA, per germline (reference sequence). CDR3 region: CSARLDRPNQPQHF. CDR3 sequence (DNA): TGCAGTGCTAGGCTAGACAGGCCTAATCAGCCCCAGCATTTT.

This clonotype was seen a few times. CDR3 region: CASSYSAAGLALEQYF. The CDR3 region has the DNA TGTGCCAGCAGTTACTCTGCAGCAGGACTAGCATTGGAGCAGTACTTC. V is TRBV6-2 or TRBV6-3 and J is TRBJ2-7; 8 positions agree with TRBD2. The CDR3 is 16 residues long. Germline lookup yields CDR1 MNHEY and CDR2 SVGEGT. J was trimmed by 7 bases and V by 0 bases; bases with no gene match: 11.

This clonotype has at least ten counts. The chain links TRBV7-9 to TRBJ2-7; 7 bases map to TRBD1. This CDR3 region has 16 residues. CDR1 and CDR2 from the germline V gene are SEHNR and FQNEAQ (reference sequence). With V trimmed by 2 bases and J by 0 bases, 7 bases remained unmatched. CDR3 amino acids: CASSLPDRESSYEQYF. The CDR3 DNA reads TGTGCCAGCAGCTTACCTGACAGGGAGAGCTCCTACGAGCAGTACTTC. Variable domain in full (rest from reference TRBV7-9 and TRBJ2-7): DTGVSQNPRHKITKRGQNVTFRCDPISEHNRLYWYRQTLGQGPEFLTYFQNEAQLEKSRLLSDRFSAERPKGSFSTLEIQRTEQGDSAMYLCASSLPDRESSYEQYFGPGTRLTVT.

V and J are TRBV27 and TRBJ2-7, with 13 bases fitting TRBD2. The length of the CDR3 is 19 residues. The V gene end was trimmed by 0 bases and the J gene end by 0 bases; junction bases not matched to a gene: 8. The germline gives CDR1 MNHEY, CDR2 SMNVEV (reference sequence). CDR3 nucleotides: TGTGCCAGCAGTTTATCTTTTCGGACTAGCGGGAGTGTCTCCTACGAGCAGTACTTC. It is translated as CASSLSFRTSGSVSYEQYF.

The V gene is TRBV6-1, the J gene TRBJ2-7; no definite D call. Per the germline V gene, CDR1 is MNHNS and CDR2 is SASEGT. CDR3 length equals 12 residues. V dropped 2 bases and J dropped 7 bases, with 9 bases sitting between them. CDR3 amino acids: CASSEPLLEQYF. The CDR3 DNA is TGTGCCAGCAGTGAACCTCTTCTGGAGCAGTACTTC.

Here the CDR3 DNA reads TGTGCCAGCAGCCCCGGGGACAATCCCTACGAGCAGTACTTC. This sequence encodes CASSPGDNPYEQYF. The genes are TRBV6-1 and TRBJ2-7; perhaps TRBD1 as D (6 bases). Trimming took 6 bases from V and 2 from J, leaving 14 bases between them. Germline assignment: CDR1 MNHNS and CDR2 SASEGT. This CDR3 is 14 amino acids long.

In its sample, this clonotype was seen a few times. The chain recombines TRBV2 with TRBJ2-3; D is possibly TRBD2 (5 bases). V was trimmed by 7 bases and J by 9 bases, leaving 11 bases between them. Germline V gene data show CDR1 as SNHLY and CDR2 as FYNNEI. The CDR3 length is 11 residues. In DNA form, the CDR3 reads TGTGCCAGCAACCTACTAGACACGCAGTATTTT. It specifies CASNLLDTQYF.

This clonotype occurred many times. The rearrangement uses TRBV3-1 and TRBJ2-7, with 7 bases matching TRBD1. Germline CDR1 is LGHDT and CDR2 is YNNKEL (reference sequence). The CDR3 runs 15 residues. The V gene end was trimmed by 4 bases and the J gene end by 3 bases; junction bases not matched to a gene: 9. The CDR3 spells CASSPGEGGYYEQYF. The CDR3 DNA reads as TGTGCCAGCAGCCCCGGGGAAGGGGGCTACTACGAGCAGTACTTC.

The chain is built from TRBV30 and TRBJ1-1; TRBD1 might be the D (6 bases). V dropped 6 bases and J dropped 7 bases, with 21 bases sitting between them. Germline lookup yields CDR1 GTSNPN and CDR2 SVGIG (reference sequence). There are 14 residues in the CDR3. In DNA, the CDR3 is TGTGCCTGCCGCCTTCGGGGGCGGCAAGGTGAAGCTTTCTTT. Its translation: CACRLRGRQGEAFF.

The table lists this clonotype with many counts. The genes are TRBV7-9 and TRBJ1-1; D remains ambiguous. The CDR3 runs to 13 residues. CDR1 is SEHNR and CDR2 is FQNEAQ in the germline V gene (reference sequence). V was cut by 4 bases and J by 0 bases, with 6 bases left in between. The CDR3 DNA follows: TGTGCCAGCAGCTCCACGATGAACACTGAAGCTTTCTTT. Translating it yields CASSSTMNTEAFF.